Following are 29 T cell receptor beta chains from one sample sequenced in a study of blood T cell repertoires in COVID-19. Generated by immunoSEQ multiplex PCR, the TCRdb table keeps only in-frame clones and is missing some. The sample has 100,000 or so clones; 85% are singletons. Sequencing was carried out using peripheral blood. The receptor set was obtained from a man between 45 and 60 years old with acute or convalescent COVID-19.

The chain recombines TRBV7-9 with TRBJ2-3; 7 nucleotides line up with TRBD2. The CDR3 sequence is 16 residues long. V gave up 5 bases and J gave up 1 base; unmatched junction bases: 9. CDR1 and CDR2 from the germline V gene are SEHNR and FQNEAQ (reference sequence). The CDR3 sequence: CASSPGGTTRTDTQYF. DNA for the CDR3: TGTGCCAGCAGCCCTGGGGGGACTACCCGCACAGATACGCAGTATTTT.

In DNA form, the CDR3 reads TGTGCCAGCAGCTTACGTTCCCGGAGAGGGACTGAAGCTTTCTTT. This gives the protein CASSLRSRRGTEAFF. V and J are TRBV13 and TRBJ1-1; D is ambiguous. The CDR3 spans 15 residues. CDR1 and CDR2 (germline): PRHDT, FYEKMQ (reference sequence). Trimming shortened V by 2 bases and J by 5 bases, and 15 bases separated the two germline ends. Variable domain in full (rest from reference TRBV13 and TRBJ1-1): AAGVIQSPRHLIKEKRETATLKCYPIPRHDTVYWYQQGPGQDPQFLISFYEKMQSDKGSIPDRFSAQQFSDYHSELNMSSLELGDSALYFCASSLRSRRGTEAFFGQGTRLTVV.

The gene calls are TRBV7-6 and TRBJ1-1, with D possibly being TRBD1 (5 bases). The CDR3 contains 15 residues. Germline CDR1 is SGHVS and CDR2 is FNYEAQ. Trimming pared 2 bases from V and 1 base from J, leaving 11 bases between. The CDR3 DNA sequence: TGTGCCAGCAGCTTAACTCCGACAGAGAACACTGAAGCTTTCTTT. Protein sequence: CASSLTPTENTEAFF.

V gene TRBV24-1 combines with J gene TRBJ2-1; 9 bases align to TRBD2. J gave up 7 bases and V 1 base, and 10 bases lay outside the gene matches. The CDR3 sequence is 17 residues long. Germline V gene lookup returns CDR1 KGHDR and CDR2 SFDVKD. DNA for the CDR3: TGTGCCACCAGTGATTTTATGCCCCTAGCGGGACAGAATGAGCAGTTCTTC. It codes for CATSDFMPLAGQNEQFF.

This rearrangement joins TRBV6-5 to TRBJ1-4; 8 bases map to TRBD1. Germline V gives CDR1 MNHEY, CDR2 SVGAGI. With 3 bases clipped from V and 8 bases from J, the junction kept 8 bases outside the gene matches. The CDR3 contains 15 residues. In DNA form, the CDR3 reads TGTGCCAGCAGTTATCTGGCAGGGGGCCGGGAAAAACTGTTTTTT. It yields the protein CASSYLAGGREKLFF.

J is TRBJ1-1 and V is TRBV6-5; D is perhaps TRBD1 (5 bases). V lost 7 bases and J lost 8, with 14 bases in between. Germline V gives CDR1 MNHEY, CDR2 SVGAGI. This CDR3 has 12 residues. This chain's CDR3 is CASIPERGEAFF. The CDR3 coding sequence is TGTGCCAGCATCCCAGAACGGGGGGAAGCTTTCTTT.

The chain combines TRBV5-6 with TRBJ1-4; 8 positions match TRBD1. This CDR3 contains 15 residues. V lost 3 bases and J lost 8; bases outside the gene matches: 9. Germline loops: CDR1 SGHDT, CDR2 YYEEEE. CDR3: CASSYGDRSREKLFF. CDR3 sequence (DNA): TGTGCCAGCAGCTACGGGGACAGGAGTCGGGAAAAACTGTTTTTT.

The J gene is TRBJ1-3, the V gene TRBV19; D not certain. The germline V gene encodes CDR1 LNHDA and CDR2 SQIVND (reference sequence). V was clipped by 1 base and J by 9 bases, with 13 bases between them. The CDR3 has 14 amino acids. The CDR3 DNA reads TGTGCCAGTAGTATAGGCGGTGTTAGCGGCACCATATATTTT. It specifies CASSIGGVSGTIYF.

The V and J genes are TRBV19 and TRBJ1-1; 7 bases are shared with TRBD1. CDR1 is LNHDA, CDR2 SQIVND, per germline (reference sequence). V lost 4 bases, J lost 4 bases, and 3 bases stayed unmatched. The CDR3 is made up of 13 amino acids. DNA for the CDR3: TGTGCCAGTAGTAAACAGGGGAGCACTGAAGCTTTCTTT. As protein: CASSKQGSTEAFF.

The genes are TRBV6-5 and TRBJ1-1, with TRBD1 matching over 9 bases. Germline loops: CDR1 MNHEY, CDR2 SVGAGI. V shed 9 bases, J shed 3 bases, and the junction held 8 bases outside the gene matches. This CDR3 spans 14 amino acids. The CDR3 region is CASPGQGTYTEAFF. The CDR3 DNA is TGTGCCAGTCCGGGACAGGGAACCTACACTGAAGCTTTCTTT.

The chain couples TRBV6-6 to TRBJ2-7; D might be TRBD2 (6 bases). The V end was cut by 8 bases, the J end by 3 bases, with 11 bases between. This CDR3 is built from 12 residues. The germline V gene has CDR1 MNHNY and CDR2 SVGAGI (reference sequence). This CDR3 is CASGGNGYEQYF. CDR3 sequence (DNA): TGTGCCAGCGGGGGGAATGGCTACGAGCAGTACTTC.

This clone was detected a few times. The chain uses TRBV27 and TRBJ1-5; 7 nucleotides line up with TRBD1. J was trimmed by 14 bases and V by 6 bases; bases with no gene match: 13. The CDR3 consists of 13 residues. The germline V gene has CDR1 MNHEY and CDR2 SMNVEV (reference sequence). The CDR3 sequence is CASRRQGEQRKHF. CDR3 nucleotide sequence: TGTGCCAGCAGACGACAGGGCGAGCAGCGGAAGCATTTT.

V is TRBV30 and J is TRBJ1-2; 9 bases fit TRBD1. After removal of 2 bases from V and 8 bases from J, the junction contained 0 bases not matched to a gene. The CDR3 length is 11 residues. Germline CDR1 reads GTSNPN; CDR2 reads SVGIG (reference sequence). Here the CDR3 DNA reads TGTGCCTGGAGTACAGGGGGCGGCTACACCTTC. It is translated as CAWSTGGGYTF.

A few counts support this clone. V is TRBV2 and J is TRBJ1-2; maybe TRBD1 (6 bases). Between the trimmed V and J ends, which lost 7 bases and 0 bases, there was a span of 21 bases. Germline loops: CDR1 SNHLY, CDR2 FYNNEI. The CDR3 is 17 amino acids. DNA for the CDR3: TGTGCCAGCACCGACCGGGGGGCGTTTTTTGCTAACTATGGCTACACCTTC. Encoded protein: CASTDRGAFFANYGYTF.

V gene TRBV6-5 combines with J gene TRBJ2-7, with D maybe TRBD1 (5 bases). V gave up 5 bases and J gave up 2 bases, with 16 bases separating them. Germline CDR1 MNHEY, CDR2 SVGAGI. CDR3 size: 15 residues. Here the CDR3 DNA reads TGTGCCAGCAGTCCCTGGACAAACCCTACCTACGAGCAGTACTTC. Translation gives CASSPWTNPTYEQYF.

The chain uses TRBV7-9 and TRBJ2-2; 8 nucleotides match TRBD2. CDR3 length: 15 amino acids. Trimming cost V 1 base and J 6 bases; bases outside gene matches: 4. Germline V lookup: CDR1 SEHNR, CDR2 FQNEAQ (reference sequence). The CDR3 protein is CASSLGGTRSGELFF. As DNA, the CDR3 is TGTGCCAGCAGCTTAGGAGGGACTAGGTCCGGGGAGCTGTTTTTT.

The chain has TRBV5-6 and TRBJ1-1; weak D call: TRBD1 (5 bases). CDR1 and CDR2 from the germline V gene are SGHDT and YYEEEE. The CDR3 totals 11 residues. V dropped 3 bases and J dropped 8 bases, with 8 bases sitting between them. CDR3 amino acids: CASSYWTEAFF. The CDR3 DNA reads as TGTGCCAGCAGCTACTGGACAGAAGCTTTCTTT. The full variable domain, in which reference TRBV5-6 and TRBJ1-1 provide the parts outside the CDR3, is DAGVTQSPTHLIKTRGQQVTLRCSPKSGHDTVSWYQQALGQGPQFIFQYYEEEERQRGNFPDRFSGHQFPNYSSELNVNALLLGDSALYLCASSYWTEAFFGQGTRLTVV.

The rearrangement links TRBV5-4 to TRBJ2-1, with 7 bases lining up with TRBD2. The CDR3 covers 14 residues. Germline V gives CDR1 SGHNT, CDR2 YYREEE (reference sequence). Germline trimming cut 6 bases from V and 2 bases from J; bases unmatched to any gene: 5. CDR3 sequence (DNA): TGTGCCAGCACTCGGGCGGGAGCCTACAATGAGCAGTTCTTC. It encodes CASTRAGAYNEQFF.

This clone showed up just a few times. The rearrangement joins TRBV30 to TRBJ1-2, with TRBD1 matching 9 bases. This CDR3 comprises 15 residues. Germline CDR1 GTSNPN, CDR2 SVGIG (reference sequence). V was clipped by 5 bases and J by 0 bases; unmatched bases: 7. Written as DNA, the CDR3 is TGTGCCTGGTTACCTCGGGACAGGGCTAACTATGGCTACACCTTC. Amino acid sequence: CAWLPRDRANYGYTF.

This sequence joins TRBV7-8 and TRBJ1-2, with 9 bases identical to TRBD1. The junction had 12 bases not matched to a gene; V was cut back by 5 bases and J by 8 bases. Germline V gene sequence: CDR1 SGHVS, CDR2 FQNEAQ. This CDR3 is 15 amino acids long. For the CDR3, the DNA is TGTGCCAGCAGCATGGCGCCCGGGACAGGGAACGGCTACACCTTC. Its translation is CASSMAPGTGNGYTF.

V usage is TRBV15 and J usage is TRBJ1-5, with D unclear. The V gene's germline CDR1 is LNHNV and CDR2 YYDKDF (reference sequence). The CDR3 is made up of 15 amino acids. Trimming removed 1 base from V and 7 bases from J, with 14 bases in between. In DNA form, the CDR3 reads TGTGCCACCAGCAGAGCCAGGATTGTTTCCCAGCCCCAGCATTTT. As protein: CATSRARIVSQPQHF.

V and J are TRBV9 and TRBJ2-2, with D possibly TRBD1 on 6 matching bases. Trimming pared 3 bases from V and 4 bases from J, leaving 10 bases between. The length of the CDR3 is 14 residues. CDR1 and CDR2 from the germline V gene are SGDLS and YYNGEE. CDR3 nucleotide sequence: TGTGCCAGCAGCGACAGGGTGGGCACCGGGGAGCTGTTTTTT. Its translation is CASSDRVGTGELFF. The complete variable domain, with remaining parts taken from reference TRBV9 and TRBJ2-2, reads DSGVTQTPKHLITATGQRVTLRCSPRSGDLSVYWYQQSLDQGLQFLIQYYNGEERAKGNILERFSAQQFPDLHSELNLSSLELGDSALYFCASSDRVGTGELFFGEGSRLTVL.

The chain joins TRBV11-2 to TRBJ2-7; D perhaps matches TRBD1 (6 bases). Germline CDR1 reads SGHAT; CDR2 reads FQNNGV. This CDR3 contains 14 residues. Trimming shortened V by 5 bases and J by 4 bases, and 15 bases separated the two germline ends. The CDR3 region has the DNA TGTGCCAGCAGCCAAAACAGACAGGCGTACGAGCAGTACTTC. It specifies CASSQNRQAYEQYF.

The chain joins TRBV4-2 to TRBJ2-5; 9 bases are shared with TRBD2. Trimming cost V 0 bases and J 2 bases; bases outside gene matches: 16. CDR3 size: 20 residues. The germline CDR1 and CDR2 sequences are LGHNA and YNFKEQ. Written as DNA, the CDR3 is TGTGCCAGCAGCCAAGATCGGGGCGGGGGGGTCATCGGGCAGCAAGAGACCCAGTACTTC. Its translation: CASSQDRGGGVIGQQETQYF.

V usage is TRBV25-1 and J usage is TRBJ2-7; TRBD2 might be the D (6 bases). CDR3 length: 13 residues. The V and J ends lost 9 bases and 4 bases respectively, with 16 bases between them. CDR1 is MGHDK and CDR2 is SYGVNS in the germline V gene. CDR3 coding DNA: TGTGCCAGTAGGTTCGGAGGGTCTTACGAGCAGTACTTC. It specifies CASRFGGSYEQYF.

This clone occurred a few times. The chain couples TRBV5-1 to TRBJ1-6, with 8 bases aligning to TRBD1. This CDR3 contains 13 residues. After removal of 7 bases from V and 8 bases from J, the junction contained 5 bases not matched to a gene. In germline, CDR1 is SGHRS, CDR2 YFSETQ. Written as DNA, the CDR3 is TGCGCCAGCGGGCAGGGGGCAGATTCACCCCTCCACTTT. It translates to CASGQGADSPLHF. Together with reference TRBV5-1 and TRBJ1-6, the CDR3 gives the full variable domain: KAGVTQTPRYLIKTRGQQVTLSCSPISGHRSVSWYQQTPGQGLQFLFEYFSETQRNKGNFPGRFSGRQFSNSRSEMNVSTLELGDSALYLCASGQGADSPLHFGNGTRLTVT.

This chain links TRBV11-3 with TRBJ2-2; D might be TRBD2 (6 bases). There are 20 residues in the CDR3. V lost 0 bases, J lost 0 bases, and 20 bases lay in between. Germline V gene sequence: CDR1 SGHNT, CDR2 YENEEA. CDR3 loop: CASSLDHGGRRKTNTGELFF. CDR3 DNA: TGTGCCAGCAGCTTAGATCACGGGGGACGCAGAAAAACGAACACCGGGGAGCTGTTTTTT. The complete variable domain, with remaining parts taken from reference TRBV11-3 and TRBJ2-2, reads EAGVVQSPRYKIIEKKQPVAFWCNPISGHNTLYWYLQNLGQGPELLIRYENEEAVDDSQLPKDRFSAERLKGVDSTLKIQPAELGDSAVYLCASSLDHGGRRKTNTGELFFGEGSRLTVL.

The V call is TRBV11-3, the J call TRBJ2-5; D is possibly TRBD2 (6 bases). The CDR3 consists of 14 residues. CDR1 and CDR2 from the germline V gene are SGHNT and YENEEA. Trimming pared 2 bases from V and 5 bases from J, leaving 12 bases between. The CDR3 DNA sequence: TGTGCCAGCAGCTTATTTGCTAGCGCGGAGACCCAGTACTTC. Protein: CASSLFASAETQYF.

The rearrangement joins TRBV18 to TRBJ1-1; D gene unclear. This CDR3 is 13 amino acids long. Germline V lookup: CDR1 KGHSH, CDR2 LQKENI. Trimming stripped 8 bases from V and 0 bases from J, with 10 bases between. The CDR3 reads CASQEGMNTEAFF. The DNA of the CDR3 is TGTGCCAGCCAGGAGGGAATGAACACTGAAGCTTTCTTT.